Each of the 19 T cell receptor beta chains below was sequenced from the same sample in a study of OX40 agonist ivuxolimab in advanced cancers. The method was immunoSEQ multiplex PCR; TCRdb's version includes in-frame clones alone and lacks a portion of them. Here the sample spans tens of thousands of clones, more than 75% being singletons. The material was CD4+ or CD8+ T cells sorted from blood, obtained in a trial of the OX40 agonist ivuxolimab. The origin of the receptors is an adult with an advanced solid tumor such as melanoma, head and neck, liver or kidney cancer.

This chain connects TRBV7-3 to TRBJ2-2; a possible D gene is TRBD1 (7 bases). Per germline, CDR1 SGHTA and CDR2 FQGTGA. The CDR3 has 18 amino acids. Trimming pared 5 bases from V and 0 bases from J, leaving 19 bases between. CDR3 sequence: CASSRKGAGFANTGELFF. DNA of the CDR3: TGTGCCAGCAGCCGCAAGGGGGCGGGGTTCGCGAACACCGGGGAGCTGTTTTTT.

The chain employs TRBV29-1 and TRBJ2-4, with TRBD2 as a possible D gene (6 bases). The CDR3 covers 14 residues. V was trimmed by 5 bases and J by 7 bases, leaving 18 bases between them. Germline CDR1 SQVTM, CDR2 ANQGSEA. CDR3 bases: TGCAGCGTTTATCGGGGGACCGCGGGCAACATTCAGTACTTC. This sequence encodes CSVYRGTAGNIQYF.

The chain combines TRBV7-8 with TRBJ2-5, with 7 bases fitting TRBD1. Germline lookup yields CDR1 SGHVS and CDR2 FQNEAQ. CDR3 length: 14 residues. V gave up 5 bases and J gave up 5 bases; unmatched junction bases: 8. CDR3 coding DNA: TGTGCCAGCAGCCAACAGGGGAGATTGGAGACCCAGTACTTC. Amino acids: CASSQQGRLETQYF.

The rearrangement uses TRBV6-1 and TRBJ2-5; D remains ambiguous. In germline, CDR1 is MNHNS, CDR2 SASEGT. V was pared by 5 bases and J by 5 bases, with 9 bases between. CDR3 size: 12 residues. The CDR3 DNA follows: TGTGCCAGCAGTTGGGTGGGGGAGACCCAGTACTTC. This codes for CASSWVGETQYF.

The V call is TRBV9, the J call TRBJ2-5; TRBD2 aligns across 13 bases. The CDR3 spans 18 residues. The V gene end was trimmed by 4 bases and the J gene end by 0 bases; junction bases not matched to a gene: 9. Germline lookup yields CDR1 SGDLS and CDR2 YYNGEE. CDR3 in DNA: TGTGCCAGCAGCCCCCGGACTAGCGGGGGCTCGTACCAAGAGACCCAGTACTTC. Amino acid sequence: CASSPRTSGGSYQETQYF. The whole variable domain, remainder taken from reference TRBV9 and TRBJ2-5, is DSGVTQTPKHLITATGQRVTLRCSPRSGDLSVYWYQQSLDQGLQFLIQYYNGEERAKGNILERFSAQQFPDLHSELNLSSLELGDSALYFCASSPRTSGGSYQETQYFGPGTRLLVL.

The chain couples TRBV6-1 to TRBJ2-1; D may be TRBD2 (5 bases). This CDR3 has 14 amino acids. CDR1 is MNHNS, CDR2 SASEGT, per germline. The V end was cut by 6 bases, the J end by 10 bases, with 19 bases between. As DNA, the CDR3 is TGTGCCAGCAGGGCTAGCCTATCAAATACGGAGCAGTTCTTC. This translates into CASRASLSNTEQFF.

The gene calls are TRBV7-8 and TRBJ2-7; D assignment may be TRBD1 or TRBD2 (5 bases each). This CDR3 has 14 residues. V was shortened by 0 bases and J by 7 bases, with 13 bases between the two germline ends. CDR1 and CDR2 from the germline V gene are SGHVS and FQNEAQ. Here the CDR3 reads CASSLASGTKEQYF. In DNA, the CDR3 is TGTGCCAGCAGCTTAGCGTCGGGGACCAAGGAGCAGTACTTC.

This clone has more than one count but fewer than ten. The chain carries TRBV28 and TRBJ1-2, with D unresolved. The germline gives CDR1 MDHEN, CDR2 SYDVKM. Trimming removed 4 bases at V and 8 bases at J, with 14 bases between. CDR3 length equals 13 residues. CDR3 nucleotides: TGTGCCAGCAGTTCCCCCGGCCCGGGCGGCTACACCTTC. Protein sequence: CASSSPGPGGYTF.

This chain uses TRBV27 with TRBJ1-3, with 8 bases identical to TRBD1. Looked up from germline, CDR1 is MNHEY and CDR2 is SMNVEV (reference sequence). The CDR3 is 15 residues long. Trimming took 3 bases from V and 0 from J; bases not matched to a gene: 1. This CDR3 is CASSFTGGSGNTIYF. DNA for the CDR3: TGTGCCAGCAGTTTCACAGGGGGCTCTGGAAACACCATATATTTT.

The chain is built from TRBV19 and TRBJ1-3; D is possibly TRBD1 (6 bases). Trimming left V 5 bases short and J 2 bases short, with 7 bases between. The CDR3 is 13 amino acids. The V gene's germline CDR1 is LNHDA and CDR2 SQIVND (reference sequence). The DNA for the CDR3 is TGTGCCAGTAGTCGACAGGCTGGAAACACCATATATTTT. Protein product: CASSRQAGNTIYF.

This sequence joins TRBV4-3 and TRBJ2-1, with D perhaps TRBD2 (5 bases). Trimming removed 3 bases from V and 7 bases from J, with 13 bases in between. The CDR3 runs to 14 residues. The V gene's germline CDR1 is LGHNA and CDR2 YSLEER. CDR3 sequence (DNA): TGCGCCAGCAGCCAGGGAGTGAATTGGAATGAGCAGTTCTTC. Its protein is CASSQGVNWNEQFF.

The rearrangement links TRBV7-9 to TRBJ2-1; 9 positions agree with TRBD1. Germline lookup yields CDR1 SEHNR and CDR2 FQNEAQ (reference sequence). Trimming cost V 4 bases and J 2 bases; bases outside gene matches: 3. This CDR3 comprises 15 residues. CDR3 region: CASSSDRGAYNEQFF. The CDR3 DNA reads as TGTGCCAGCAGCTCGGACAGGGGTGCCTACAATGAGCAGTTCTTC. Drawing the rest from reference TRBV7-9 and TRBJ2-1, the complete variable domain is DTGVSQNPRHKITKRGQNVTFRCDPISEHNRLYWYRQTLGQGPEFLTYFQNEAQLEKSRLLSDRFSAERPKGSFSTLEIQRTEQGDSAMYLCASSSDRGAYNEQFFGPGTRLTVL.

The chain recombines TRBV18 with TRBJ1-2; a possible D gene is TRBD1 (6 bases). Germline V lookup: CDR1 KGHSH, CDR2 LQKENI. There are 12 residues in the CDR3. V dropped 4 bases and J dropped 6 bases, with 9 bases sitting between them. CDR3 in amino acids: CASSQDSHGYTF. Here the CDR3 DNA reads TGTGCCAGCTCACAGGACAGCCATGGCTACACCTTC.

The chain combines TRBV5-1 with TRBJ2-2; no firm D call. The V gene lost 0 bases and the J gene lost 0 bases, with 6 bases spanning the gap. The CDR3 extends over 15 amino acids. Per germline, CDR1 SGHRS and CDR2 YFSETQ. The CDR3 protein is CASSLALPNTGELFF. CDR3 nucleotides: TGCGCCAGCAGCTTGGCTCTGCCGAACACCGGGGAGCTGTTTTTT.

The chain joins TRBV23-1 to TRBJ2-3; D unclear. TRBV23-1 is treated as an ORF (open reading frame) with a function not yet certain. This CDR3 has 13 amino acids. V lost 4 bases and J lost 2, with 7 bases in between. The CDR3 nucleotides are TGCGCCAGCAGTCCTCGAGACACAGATACGCAGTATTTT. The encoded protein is CASSPRDTDTQYF.

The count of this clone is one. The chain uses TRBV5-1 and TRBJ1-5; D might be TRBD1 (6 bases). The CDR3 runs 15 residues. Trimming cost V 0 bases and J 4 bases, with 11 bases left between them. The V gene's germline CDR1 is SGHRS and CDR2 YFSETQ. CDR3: CASSLEGRGNQPQHF. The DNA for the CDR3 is TGCGCCAGCAGCTTGGAAGGCAGGGGTAATCAGCCCCAGCATTTT.

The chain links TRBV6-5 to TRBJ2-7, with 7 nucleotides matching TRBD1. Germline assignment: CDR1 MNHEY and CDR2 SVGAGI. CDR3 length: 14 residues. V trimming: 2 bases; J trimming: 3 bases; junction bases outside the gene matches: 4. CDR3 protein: CASSYTGQLYEQYF. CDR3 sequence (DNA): TGTGCCAGCAGTTACACGGGACAGCTCTACGAGCAGTACTTC.

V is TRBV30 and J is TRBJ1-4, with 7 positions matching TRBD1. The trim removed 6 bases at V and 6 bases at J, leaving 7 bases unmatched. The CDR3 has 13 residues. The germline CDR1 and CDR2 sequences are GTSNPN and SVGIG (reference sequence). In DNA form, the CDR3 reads TGTGCCTGTCTGGACAGGACCTATGAAAAACTGTTTTTT. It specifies CACLDRTYEKLFF.

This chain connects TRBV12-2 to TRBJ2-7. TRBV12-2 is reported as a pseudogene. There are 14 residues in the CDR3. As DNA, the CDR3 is TGTGCAAGTCGCATACGGACGGGTGGGTACGAGCAGTACTTC. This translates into CASRIRTGGYEQYF.